What follows are 21 T cell receptor beta chains derived from one specimen sequenced in a study of metastatic and nonmetastatic thyroid tumors. Through MiXCR, TCRdb re-clonotyped the PCR reads. The sample comprises several thousand clones, roughly 19% of which are singletons, and roughly 23% rests with the top ten. Not a single patient had been given any form of treatment at any point before undergoing thyroid surgery. Sequencing was performed on adjacent normal tissue. The receptor set was obtained from a male donor with papillary thyroid cancer or a benign thyroid nodule (not recorded which). Some clones in this sample may be carry-over from other donors' samples.

The V gene is TRBV2, the J gene TRBJ1-1; no definite D call. Germline assignment: CDR1 SNHLY and CDR2 FYNNEI. CDR3 length: 14 amino acids. V lost 3 bases and J 1 base, leaving 9 bases between the germline ends. CDR3 region: CASSDRPGNTEAFF. CDR3 sequence (DNA): TGTGCCAGCAGTGACAGGCCGGGGAACACTGAAGCTTTCTTT.

This clone is categorized as medium-sized. DNA for the CDR3: TGTGCCAGCAGCCGCAGGATCCAAGAGACCCAGTACTTC. Encoded protein: CASSRRIQETQYF. The V call is TRBV7-2, the J call TRBJ2-5; no clear D. V was shortened by 5 bases and J by 1 base, with 8 bases between the two germline ends. The CDR3 runs to 13 residues. Germline assignment: CDR1 SGHTA and CDR2 FQGNSA.

This clone came up a few times. The gene calls are TRBV6-5 and TRBJ2-1; D might be TRBD2 (7 bases). V was trimmed by 0 bases and J by 7 bases, leaving 13 bases between them. This CDR3 contains 15 residues. Germline V gene lookup returns CDR1 MNHEY and CDR2 SVGAGI. The CDR3 DNA reads TGTGCCAGCAGTTACTCGGGCGGGGGCGGGAATGAGCAGTTCTTC. It yields the protein CASSYSGGGGNEQFF.

In this sample, this clone turned up many times. V usage is TRBV3-1 and J usage is TRBJ2-7, with D perhaps TRBD2 (5 bases). Trimming removed 3 bases from V and 3 bases from J, with 15 bases in between. The CDR3 is 15 amino acids. CDR1 and CDR2 from the germline V gene are LGHDT and YNNKEL (reference sequence). CDR3: CASSHRRGQIYEQYF. DNA of the CDR3: TGTGCCAGCAGCCACCGACGGGGTCAAATCTACGAGCAGTACTTC.

This clone ranks as large. J is TRBJ1-5 and V is TRBV19; 10 nucleotides line up with TRBD1. The germline CDR1 and CDR2 sequences are LNHDA and SQIVND (reference sequence). Trimming at V came to 6 bases and at J to 6 bases, leaving 8 bases not matched to a gene. The CDR3 is made up of 15 amino acids. The CDR3 spells CASSATGGVGQPQHF. DNA for the CDR3: TGTGCCAGTAGCGCGACAGGGGGCGTGGGTCAGCCCCAGCATTTT.

In its sample, this clone is medium-sized. The V call is TRBV20-1, the J call TRBJ2-1, with TRBD2 identical over 8 bases. The junction had 9 bases not matched to a gene; V was cut back by 2 bases and J by 0 bases. This CDR3 is built from 17 residues. Per germline, CDR1 DFQATT and CDR2 SNEGSKA (reference sequence). The CDR3 spells CSARPSGGRSSYNEQFF. CDR3 in DNA: TGCAGTGCTAGACCCAGCGGGGGCCGAAGCTCCTACAATGAGCAGTTCTTC.

The J gene is TRBJ2-7, the V gene TRBV7-8; 7 nucleotides line up with TRBD1. Germline trimming cut 5 bases from V and 3 bases from J; bases unmatched to any gene: 7. This CDR3 has 14 residues. CDR1 SGHVS and CDR2 FQNEAQ come from the germline V gene. This CDR3 is CASSPRDSFYEQYF. The CDR3 bases are TGTGCCAGCAGCCCCAGGGACAGTTTCTACGAGCAGTACTTC. Supplemented by reference TRBV7-8 and TRBJ2-7, the full variable domain reads GAGVSQSPRYKVAKRGQDVALRCDPISGHVSLFWYQQALGQGPEFLTYFQNEAQLDKSGLPSDRFFAERPEGSVSTLKIQRTQQEDSAVYLCASSPRDSFYEQYFGPGTRLTVT.

In its sample, this clone was seen a few times. V and J are TRBV6-6 and TRBJ2-1; D unresolved. Germline V gives CDR1 MNHNY, CDR2 SVGAGI (reference sequence). V lost 3 bases, J lost 3 bases, and 15 bases lay in between. CDR3 size: 16 residues. CDR3 bases: TGTGCCAGCAGTTATAAGGCCCAGAGGCACTACAATGAGCAGTTCTTC. Protein sequence: CASSYKAQRHYNEQFF.

This clone was recorded a few times. The J gene is TRBJ1-1, the V gene TRBV28; D unresolved. The CDR3 covers 13 residues. Per germline, CDR1 MDHEN and CDR2 SYDVKM. Trimming removed 2 bases from V and 6 bases from J, with 10 bases in between. In DNA form, the CDR3 reads TGTGCCAGCAGTTTACGCGGCGCGGCTGAAGCTTTCTTT. Its protein product is CASSLRGAAEAFF.

There are a few counts of this clone. This chain uses TRBV6-1 with TRBJ2-5; D call uncertain. This CDR3 has 12 residues. Germline V gene lookup returns CDR1 MNHNS and CDR2 SASEGT. The V end lost 6 bases, the J end lost 3 bases, and 8 bases lay between the germline ends. The CDR3, as DNA: TGTGCCAGCAGGACCCCTGAAGAGACCCAGTACTTC. Its translation: CASRTPEETQYF.

This clone counts as large. The chain is built from TRBV2 and TRBJ1-2; D perhaps matches TRBD1 (6 bases). Germline lookup yields CDR1 SNHLY and CDR2 FYNNEI. The CDR3 length is 16 residues. V shed 8 bases and J shed 3 bases, with 22 bases lying between them. CDR3 protein: CASDGGPGASYYGYTF. CDR3 nucleotide sequence: TGTGCCAGCGACGGAGGCCCGGGGGCCAGTTACTATGGCTACACCTTC.

This clone was observed many times. Other DNA sequences in the same sample also yield this CDR3. The V and J genes are TRBV6-6 and TRBJ2-7; 9 bases match TRBD2. The germline V gene has CDR1 MNHNY and CDR2 SVGAGI (reference sequence). V was pared by 3 bases and J by 1 base, with 13 bases of the junction left unmatched. The CDR3 extends over 18 amino acids. CDR3 sequence (DNA): TGTGCCAGCAGTTATAACCTAGCGGGAACGCTACCTTCCTACGAGCAGTACGTC. Encoded protein: CASSYNLAGTLPSYEQYV.

The sample holds one count of this clone. Relative to the germline gene, one junction end is altered; a read error may explain this. This chain links TRBV9 with TRBJ1-1, with D unresolved. Germline CDR1 SGDLS, CDR2 YYNGEE. CDR3 size: 14 residues. Written as DNA, the CDR3 is TGTGCCAACAGCGTAGCTGTGGGGATAACGGGAGCTTTCTTT. Protein: CANSVAVGITGAFF.

The chain carries TRBV7-6 and TRBJ2-1; D perhaps matches TRBD2 (7 bases). This CDR3 comprises 14 residues. The germline V gene encodes CDR1 SGHVS and CDR2 FNYEAQ. V shed 1 base and J shed 9 bases, with 13 bases lying between them. This chain's CDR3 is CASSLGGEGGEQFF. In nucleotides, the CDR3 is TGTGCCAGCAGCTTAGGTGGGGAGGGGGGTGAGCAGTTCTTC.

This clone came up a few times. The V and J genes are TRBV28 and TRBJ2-7; no definite D call. Between the trimmed V and J ends, which lost 5 bases and 6 bases, there was a span of 11 bases. The CDR3 totals 12 residues. CDR1 is MDHEN, CDR2 SYDVKM, per germline. The CDR3 here is CASSAGSREQYF. CDR3 in DNA: TGTGCCAGCAGTGCCGGATCACGCGAGCAGTACTTC. Drawing the rest from reference TRBV28 and TRBJ2-7, the complete variable domain is DVKVTQSSRYLVKRTGEKVFLECVQDMDHENMFWYRQDPGLGLRLIYFSYDVKMKEKGDIPEGYSVSREKKERFSLILESASTNQTSMYLCASSAGSREQYFGPGTRLTVT.

The sample holds a few counts of this clone. The same CDR3 arises from other DNA sequences in this sample as well. V usage is TRBV27 and J usage is TRBJ2-1; D is unresolved. Per the germline V gene, CDR1 is MNHEY and CDR2 is SMNVEV (reference sequence). This CDR3 comprises 13 residues. Trimming removed 9 bases at V and 6 bases at J, with 15 bases between. The CDR3 spells CASTPGSSNEQFF. The DNA of the CDR3 is TGTGCCAGTACGCCCGGATCGTCCAATGAGCAGTTCTTC.

This clone showed up just a few times. The junction does not match germline at one end; this may be a read error. CDR3 loop: CASSESLVQSSYNEQF. The CDR3 nucleotides are TGTGCCAGCAGTGAGAGCCTCGTACAGAGCTCCTACAATGAGCAGTTC. The rearrangement uses TRBV2 and TRBJ2-7; D is unclear. CDR1 is SNHLY and CDR2 is FYNNEI in the germline V gene. This CDR3 has 16 amino acids. Complete variable domain (other parts from reference TRBV2 and TRBJ2-7): EPEVTQTPSHQVTQMGQEVILRCVPISNHLYFYWYRQILGQKVEFLVSFYNNEISEKSEIFDDQFSVERPDGSNFTLKIRSTKLEDSAMYFCASSESLVQSSYNEQFGPGTRLTVT.

By sample fraction, this clone is hyperexpanded. The chain uses TRBV6-1 and TRBJ2-3; 9 bases match TRBD2. J lost 1 base, V lost 5 bases, and 4 bases had no gene match. CDR3 length equals 15 residues. Germline values: CDR1 MNHNS, CDR2 SASEGT. This CDR3 reads CASSLSGGGTDTQYF. CDR3 sequence (DNA): TGTGCCAGCAGTCTTAGCGGGGGCGGCACAGATACGCAGTATTTT.

Relative to its sample, this clone is medium-sized. The chain employs TRBV2 and TRBJ2-5; D is unresolved. V was trimmed by 4 bases and J by 5 bases, leaving 2 bases between them. The CDR3 totals 10 residues. The germline gives CDR1 SNHLY, CDR2 FYNNEI. CDR3 residues: CASSGETQYF. The CDR3 DNA reads TGTGCCAGCAGTGGGGAGACCCAGTACTTC.

This clone was picked up many times. This rearrangement joins TRBV28 to TRBJ1-1; 7 nucleotides line up with TRBD1. Germline CDR1 and CDR2: MDHEN and SYDVKM. V lost 1 base to trimming and J lost 4 bases; unmatched junction nucleotides: 12. The CDR3 has 17 amino acids. DNA for the CDR3: TGTGCCAGCAGTTTATTCAGTACAGGGGCAAGTAGCACTGAAGCTTTCTTT. It is translated as CASSLFSTGASSTEAFF.

This clone has at least ten counts. The genes are TRBV13 and TRBJ2-1; 7 nucleotides match TRBD2. Germline values: CDR1 PRHDT, CDR2 FYEKMQ (reference sequence). The V and J ends lost 4 bases and 6 bases, in that order; junction bases with no gene match: 3. The CDR3 covers 13 residues. The CDR3 sequence is CASSSGLPNEQFF. DNA for the CDR3: TGTGCCAGCAGCTCGGGACTACCCAATGAGCAGTTCTTC.